Presented here are 3 T cell receptor beta chains from one specimen sequenced in a study of T cells after yellow fever vaccination. TCRdb recomputed calls from the 5' RACE reads with MiXCR, one row per CDR3 protein. The sample contains about 340,000 distinct CDR3 sequences, about an eighth of which appear only once. The sample was CD4+ T cells sorted from PBMCs, taken 15 days after the yellow fever booster vaccination. The receptors come from a man in his late teens or twenties who received the YFV17D yellow fever vaccine.

This clonotype has just a few counts. The chain recombines TRBV11-2 with TRBJ2-3; 7 bases fit TRBD2. V was clipped by 6 bases and J by 10 bases; unmatched bases: 13. The CDR3 is 14 amino acids. Germline V gives CDR1 SGHAT, CDR2 FQNNGV. The CDR3 bases are TGTGCCAGCAGTTCATTAATCGGGACTATTGCGCAGTATTTT. Its protein product is CASSSLIGTIAQYF.

The chain joins TRBV28 to TRBJ2-5, with D maybe TRBD2 (7 bases). V was trimmed by 6 bases and J by 5 bases, leaving 19 bases between them. This CDR3 has 15 amino acids. In germline, CDR1 is MDHEN, CDR2 SYDVKM. The CDR3 spells CASSPAGATSETQYF. The CDR3 DNA is TGTGCCAGCAGCCCGGCGGGGGCGACCTCCGAGACCCAGTACTTC.

This sequence joins TRBV9 and TRBJ1-6; 9 nucleotides line up with TRBD1. Germline assignment: CDR1 SGDLS and CDR2 YYNGEE. The V segment lost 3 bases and the J segment 12 bases; nucleotides outside the gene matches: 10. There are 15 residues in the CDR3. DNA for the CDR3: TGTGCCAGCAGCGCAAGTGGGGACAGGGTCGTACCCCTCCACTTT. It is translated as CASSASGDRVVPLHF.